The 21 T cell receptor beta chains reported below all come from one sample, sequenced in a study of regulatory T cells in long-lasting Graves disease. For TCR beta, libraries came from iRepertoire HTBI primers and Arm-PCR of CDR3 regions. MiXCR was run by TCRdb on the multiplex PCR reads, yielding one entry per CDR3 protein. The table lists 600,000 to 650,000 distinct CDR3 sequences, 16% of them singletons. The time point is: newly diagnosed GD, antithyroid drugs for less than 3 months. Construction of the TCR library relied on RNA isolated from PBMCs. These records were also assigned to another study, of T cells in Graves' hyperthyroidism and ophthalmopathy.

Material: peripheral blood mononuclear cells (PBMCs), obtained at new diagnosis, from a patient treated with antithyroid drugs. These receptors originate from a woman younger than 45 with Graves disease.

The chain combines TRBV20-1 with TRBJ2-1; 7 nucleotides line up with TRBD2. The V segment lost 0 bases and the J segment 8 bases; nucleotides outside the gene matches: 19. This CDR3 is built from 18 residues. The germline CDR1 and CDR2 sequences are DFQATT and SNEGSKA (reference sequence). The CDR3: CSARDQGYRDYPRDEQFF. In DNA form, the CDR3 reads TGCAGTGCTAGAGATCAAGGGTACCGGGACTACCCTCGGGATGAGCAGTTCTTC.

The J gene is TRBJ2-7, the V gene TRBV6-1; 8 positions agree with TRBD1. This CDR3 comprises 17 residues. Trimming removed 9 bases from V and 3 bases from J; junction bases left unmatched: 19. The germline CDR1 and CDR2 sequences are MNHNS and SASEGT. The CDR3 reads CARPRRSRTGIFYEQYF. The CDR3 DNA is TGTGCCAGACCTCGCCGTTCGCGGACAGGGATTTTCTACGAGCAGTACTTC.

This chain connects TRBV24-1 to TRBJ1-5; D remains ambiguous. The CDR3 runs 14 residues. The V gene lost 4 bases and the J gene lost 0 bases, with 6 bases spanning the gap. Per germline, CDR1 KGHDR and CDR2 SFDVKD. The CDR3 protein is CATSDLYSNQPQHF. The DNA for the CDR3 is TGTGCCACCAGTGACCTCTATAGCAATCAGCCCCAGCATTTT.

This clonotype came up many times. V and J are TRBV6-1 and TRBJ2-7, with D hard to call. CDR1 and CDR2 (germline): MNHNS, SASEGT. Deletions cut 4 bases from V and 0 bases from J, with 13 bases between. The CDR3 runs 15 residues. The CDR3 DNA is TGTGCCAGCAGTGGCGTCGGGCAAGGCTCCTACGAGCAGTACTTC. It yields the protein CASSGVGQGSYEQYF.

In its sample, this clonotype was seen once. The genes are TRBV7-9 and TRBJ2-1; D is unclear. This CDR3 region has 14 residues. Germline lookup yields CDR1 SEHNR and CDR2 FQNEAQ (reference sequence). Trimming cost V 3 bases and J 7 bases, with 13 bases left between them. The CDR3, as DNA: TGTGCCAGCAGCTTTAATCGGGTACCTAATGAGCAGTTCTTC. This codes for CASSFNRVPNEQFF.

This clonotype has ten or more counts. The junction shows a germline mismatch at one end, possibly a read error. The genes are TRBV5-1 and TRBJ2-3; TRBD2 agrees at 11 bases. CDR3 size: 16 residues. The V gene's germline CDR1 is SGHRS and CDR2 YFSETQ. CDR3 amino acids: CASSSTSGVSTDTQYF. The CDR3 DNA follows: TGTGCCAGCAGCTCGACTAGCGGGGTTAGCACAGATACGCAGTATTTT.

This clonotype was detected many times. The chain uses TRBV2 and TRBJ2-3; 8 bases map to TRBD2. The J segment lost 0 bases and the V segment lost 4 bases, leaving 6 bases of the junction unmatched. The CDR3 is 16 amino acids. Germline V lookup: CDR1 SNHLY, CDR2 FYNNEI. CDR3 residues: CASSGLAGFSTDTQYF. CDR3 in DNA: TGTGCCAGCAGTGGTTTAGCGGGGTTTAGCACAGATACGCAGTATTTT. Variable domain in full (rest from reference TRBV2 and TRBJ2-3): EPEVTQTPSHQVTQMGQEVILRCVPISNHLYFYWYRQILGQKVEFLVSFYNNEISEKSEIFDDQFSVERPDGSNFTLKIRSTKLEDSAMYFCASSGLAGFSTDTQYFGPGTRLTVL.

This clonotype was recorded at least ten times. This chain connects TRBV6-2 or TRBV6-3 to TRBJ2-5, with 14 bases that match TRBD2. Trimming took 6 bases from V and 4 from J; bases not matched to a gene: 4. Per germline, CDR1 MNHEY and CDR2 SVGEGT. The CDR3 totals 15 residues. The CDR3 loop is CASRGTSGSSETQYF. CDR3 bases: TGTGCCAGCAGGGGGACTAGCGGGAGTTCAGAGACCCAGTACTTC.

The rearrangement links TRBV30 to TRBJ1-1, with D hard to call. The CDR3 loop spans 11 amino acids. V was clipped by 4 bases and J by 8 bases, with 11 bases between them. Germline CDR1 GTSNPN, CDR2 SVGIG (reference sequence). The CDR3 spells CAWKVSGEAFF. The CDR3 DNA follows: TGTGCCTGGAAGGTTAGCGGAGAAGCTTTCTTT. Together with reference TRBV30 and TRBJ1-1, the CDR3 gives the full variable domain: SQTIHQWPATLVQPVGSPLSLECTVEGTSNPNLYWYRQAAGRGLQLLFYSVGIGQISSEVPQNLSASRPQDRQFILSSKKLLLSDSGFYLCAWKVSGEAFFGQGTRLTVV.

This clonotype showed up many times. The rearrangement uses TRBV27 and TRBJ2-5, with 8 bases matching TRBD2. V gave up 6 bases and J gave up 9 bases; unmatched junction bases: 12. Germline V CDR1 and CDR2: MNHEY, SMNVEV (reference sequence). The CDR3 is 14 amino acids. The CDR3 region has the DNA TGTGCCAGCAGCTTCGTTAGCGGGGCTCGGGCCCAGTACTTC. The encoded protein is CASSFVSGARAQYF.

This clonotype was recorded many times. V is TRBV6-1 and J is TRBJ2-1; weak D call: TRBD2 (5 bases). The CDR3 has 15 residues. Germline CDR1 reads MNHNS; CDR2 reads SASEGT. V was trimmed by 1 base and J by 8 bases, leaving 15 bases between them. As DNA, the CDR3 is TGTGCCAGCAGTGAAGGAGGGATGGGTGGGGATGAGCAGTTCTTC. Its translation: CASSEGGMGGDEQFF.

The gene calls are TRBV11-1 and TRBJ2-1; TRBD2 agrees at 14 bases. CDR1 SGHAT and CDR2 FQDESV come from the germline V gene (reference sequence). With 5 bases clipped from V and 9 bases from J, the junction kept 9 bases outside the gene matches. The CDR3 spans 16 residues. CDR3 in DNA: TGTGCCAGCAGCATGGGACTAGCGGGAGCGTCGGGTGAGCAGTTCTTC. Translation: CASSMGLAGASGEQFF.

This clonotype occurred a few times. This rearrangement joins TRBV2 to TRBJ2-2; perhaps TRBD2 as D (6 bases). The CDR3 totals 18 residues. Per germline, CDR1 SNHLY and CDR2 FYNNEI. The V end lost 8 bases, the J end lost 6 bases, and 28 bases lay between the germline ends. In nucleotides, the CDR3 is TGTGCCAGCTGGTCTGGGTTAGGAGGGAATACACCGGCCGGGGAGCTGTTTTTT. Translation gives CASWSGLGGNTPAGELFF.

The chain links TRBV19 to TRBJ2-1, with 14 positions matching TRBD2. Germline assignment: CDR1 LNHDA and CDR2 SQIVND (reference sequence). The CDR3 loop spans 13 amino acids. J gave up 10 bases and V 8 bases, and 4 bases lay outside the gene matches. The CDR3, as DNA: TGTGCCAGTGGACTAGCGGGAGGCAGGGAGCAGTTCTTC. Translating gives CASGLAGGREQFF.

This clonotype was seen a handful of times. The chain is built from TRBV20-1 and TRBJ1-4; D gene unclear. This CDR3 has 15 amino acids. Germline CDR1 and CDR2: DFQATT and SNEGSKA (reference sequence). V was clipped by 5 bases and J by 7 bases, with 20 bases between them. CDR3 in amino acids: CSAGVRGVRLEKLFF. DNA for the CDR3: TGCAGTGCTGGGGTTCGTGGTGTGAGGCTTGAAAAACTGTTTTTT.

This clonotype was detected many times. The chain carries TRBV2 and TRBJ1-2, with D uncertain. The germline V gene encodes CDR1 SNHLY and CDR2 FYNNEI. Trimming stripped 4 bases from V and 0 bases from J, with 12 bases between. This CDR3 has 15 residues. The CDR3 loop is CASSGIRGSNYGYTF. CDR3 DNA sequence: TGTGCCAGCAGTGGCATACGCGGGTCTAACTATGGCTACACCTTC.

This clonotype was counted at least ten times. The rearrangement uses TRBV2 and TRBJ1-3; no definite D call. CDR1 is SNHLY, CDR2 FYNNEI, per germline. The CDR3 has 16 residues. The V and J ends lost 4 bases and 0 bases respectively, with 13 bases between them. This CDR3 is CASSGWTNPSGNTIYF. DNA of the CDR3: TGTGCCAGCAGTGGTTGGACGAACCCCTCTGGAAACACCATATATTTT.

The chain is built from TRBV20-1 and TRBJ2-5; 8 bases match TRBD2. Per germline, CDR1 DFQATT and CDR2 SNEGSKA (reference sequence). This CDR3 is 15 amino acids long. The junction had 5 bases not matched to a gene; V was cut back by 2 bases and J by 0 bases. CDR3 sequence reads: CSARPLSGNQETQYF. As DNA, the CDR3 is TGCAGTGCTAGACCCCTTAGCGGGAACCAAGAGACCCAGTACTTC.

This clonotype occurred many times. The chain couples TRBV29-1 to TRBJ1-1; 7 bases fit TRBD1. The CDR3 length is 13 residues. The V gene end was trimmed by 6 bases and the J gene end by 1 base; junction bases not matched to a gene: 5. Germline CDR1 reads SQVTM; CDR2 reads ANQGSEA. DNA for the CDR3: TGCAGCGTGCAGGGACAGCAGAACACTGAAGCTTTCTTT. This gives the protein CSVQGQQNTEAFF.

Ten or more counts support this clonotype. The V and J genes are TRBV5-1 and TRBJ2-3; unclear D gene. The CDR3 runs 15 residues. Trimming removed 4 bases from V and 0 bases from J, with 12 bases in between. Germline loops: CDR1 SGHRS, CDR2 YFSETQ. This CDR3 reads CASSLTPRSTDTQYF. The CDR3 region has the DNA TGCGCCAGCAGCCTTACTCCTCGTAGCACAGATACGCAGTATTTT.

The chain is built from TRBV18 and TRBJ1-1, with D uncertain. Germline V gene data show CDR1 as KGHSH and CDR2 as LQKENI. The V and J ends lost 6 bases and 0 bases respectively, with 11 bases between them. This CDR3 region has 14 residues. The CDR3 sequence: CASSTAFMNTEAFF. CDR3 nucleotide sequence: TGTGCCAGCTCTACTGCCTTCATGAACACTGAAGCTTTCTTT.